These 8 T cell receptor beta chains share one sample of origin, sequenced in a study of blood T cell repertoires in COVID-19. Generated by immunoSEQ multiplex PCR, the TCRdb table keeps only in-frame clones and is missing some. The sample has roughly 140,000 clones, 85% to 90% seen once; the top ten hold around 14%. Specimen: peripheral blood. These receptors were collected from a woman aged 40 to 50 with acute or convalescent COVID-19.

The rearrangement uses TRBV9 and TRBJ2-1, with TRBD2 matching over 7 bases. With 0 bases clipped from V and 8 bases from J, the junction kept 11 bases outside the gene matches. Germline CDR1 reads SGDLS; CDR2 reads YYNGEE. This CDR3 is built from 16 residues. The CDR3 loop is CASSVVLGAGNDEQFF. The CDR3 DNA reads as TGTGCCAGCAGCGTAGTGCTAGGAGCGGGAAATGATGAGCAGTTCTTC.

The rearrangement links TRBV24-1 to TRBJ1-2, with D maybe TRBD1 (5 bases). The germline gives CDR1 KGHDR, CDR2 SFDVKD. Trimming removed 4 bases at V and 1 base at J, with 18 bases between. The CDR3 totals 17 residues. The CDR3 DNA is TGTGCCACCAGTGACGGCGGGGCTCAAGGCATTAACTATGGCTACACCTTC. Amino acid sequence: CATSDGGAQGINYGYTF.

Here the CDR3 DNA reads TGTGCCAGCAGCGTAGATGGAGGGTCGTATGAAAAACTGTTTTTT. This sequence encodes CASSVDGGSYEKLFF. The chain combines TRBV9 with TRBJ1-4; D unclear. Between the trimmed V and J ends, which lost 0 bases and 6 bases, there was a span of 12 bases. Germline CDR1 and CDR2: SGDLS and YYNGEE. The CDR3 runs 15 residues.

Only one count was recorded for this clone. J is TRBJ2-7 and V is TRBV7-8, with TRBD2 matching over 10 bases. The CDR3 sequence is 15 residues long. Germline trimming cut 5 bases from V and 4 bases from J; bases unmatched to any gene: 8. Germline CDR1 and CDR2: SGHVS and FQNEAQ. The CDR3 region has the DNA TGTGCCAGCAGCCTCATGGGGGGACTAGCGTACGAGCAGTACTTC. Protein sequence: CASSLMGGLAYEQYF.

The V gene is TRBV6-5, the J gene TRBJ1-1, with D perhaps matching TRBD1 (6 bases). Trimming took off 0 bases at V and 1 base at J, with 9 bases between the two ends. Looked up from germline, CDR1 is MNHEY and CDR2 is SVGAGI. There are 15 residues in the CDR3. The CDR3 sequence is CASSYSPRGNTEAFF. The DNA of the CDR3 is TGTGCCAGCAGTTACTCCCCCAGGGGGAACACTGAAGCTTTCTTT.

The chain carries TRBV5-1 and TRBJ2-6, with D possibly matching TRBD2 (6 bases). This CDR3 is built from 16 residues. Trimming stripped 2 bases from V and 0 bases from J, with 9 bases between. Germline assignment: CDR1 SGHRS and CDR2 YFSETQ. The CDR3 DNA sequence: TGCGCCAGCAGCTTTTCGGGAGCCTCTGGGGCCAACGTCCTGACTTTC. It translates to CASSFSGASGANVLTF.

This clone showed up just once. This chain connects TRBV5-1 to TRBJ2-7; weak D call: TRBD1 (6 bases). This CDR3 spans 15 amino acids. V was trimmed by 0 bases and J by 3 bases, leaving 13 bases between them. The germline CDR1 and CDR2 sequences are SGHRS and YFSETQ. Here the CDR3 reads CASSLGVTGLYEQYF. CDR3 coding DNA: TGCGCCAGCAGCTTGGGTGTGACAGGCCTCTACGAGCAGTACTTC. The full variable domain, rest sourced from reference TRBV5-1 and TRBJ2-7, is KAGVTQTPRYLIKTRGQQVTLSCSPISGHRSVSWYQQTPGQGLQFLFEYFSETQRNKGNFPGRFSGRQFSNSRSEMNVSTLELGDSALYLCASSLGVTGLYEQYFGPGTRLTVT.

This clone was recorded only once. Distinct nucleotide sequences in the sample also encode this CDR3. The CDR3 loop is CASSLDRNTEAFF. The CDR3 nucleotides are TGTGCCAGCAGCTTGGACAGGAACACTGAAGCTTTCTTT. The chain has TRBV7-3 and TRBJ1-1; D is possibly TRBD1 (6 bases). V was trimmed by 3 bases and J by 1 base, leaving 6 bases between them. The CDR3 runs 13 residues. From germline, CDR1 is SGHTA and CDR2 FQGTGA.